A selection of T cell receptor beta chains follows, all from one sample in a study of cytomegalovirus exposure and HLA in healthy donors. Profiling relied on immunoSEQ multiplex PCR, and the TCRdb table lists in-frame clones only, not all of them. This sample yields roughly 110,000 clones, of which around 66% are seen a single time; about 8.3% belongs to the top ten. Material: PBMCs. The source is a young man in good health and CMV-seropositive. The CDR3 runs from the conserved cysteine through the conserved F or W. Fields, in order: V gene, clone size, J gene, CDR3 protein. Clone size is given for some rows only: seen once, a few or many times, or a class if the clone is expanded.

TRBV29-1	-	TRBJ2-1	CSVVGGGRQFF
TRBV5-4	-	TRBJ2-7	CASTDRATSFNEQYF
TRBV7-9	once	TRBJ1-1	CASSPKGGQGAVEAFF
TRBV11-2	-	TRBJ1-4	CASSLGGGKLFF
TRBV11-2	-	TRBJ1-2	CASSLDLNYGYTF
TRBV5-4	once	TRBJ1-6	CASSFLGEENSPLHF
TRBV28	few	TRBJ2-7	CASSLEGPYEQYF
TRBV11-2	-	TRBJ1-6	CASSLTSGGHNSPLHF
TRBV2	-	TRBJ2-5	CASRSTGAETQYF
TRBV6-5	-	TRBJ2-5	CASSSSGGLETQYF
TRBV2	-	TRBJ2-2	CASRQGLLSGELFF
TRBV6-4	few	TRBJ2-3	CASSDATGSTDTQYF
TRBV15	-	TRBJ1-5	CATSGPSNQPQHF
TRBV6-1	-	TRBJ2-7	CASSARTGPYEQYF
TRBV11-2	-	TRBJ2-3	CASSLLAGGGDTQYF
TRBV19	once	TRBJ1-2	CASSPEDRSYGYTF
TRBV2	few	TRBJ2-1	CASSERGPRQQFF
TRBV28	-	TRBJ2-5	CASSLSIQETQYF
TRBV25-1	-	TRBJ1-6	CASSEQGSPLHF
TRBV19	-	TRBJ1-5	CASEIGTGMRPQHF
TRBV9	-	TRBJ2-5	CASSVGLPGQETQYF
TRBV15	-	TRBJ2-2	CATRETGDYTGELFF
TRBV28	-	TRBJ1-4	CASNRGGGEKLFF
TRBV2	few	TRBJ1-2	CASSENYRVSYTF
TRBV29-1	-	TRBJ2-5	CSVEWPEETQYF
TRBV15	-	TRBJ1-5	CASGARKDPNQPQHF
TRBV28	-	TRBJ1-5	CASSWSLNQPQHF
TRBV7-9	few	TRBJ2-7	CASALTGLTYEQYF
TRBV5-1	-	TRBJ1-2	CASSLGMSRSNYGYTF
TRBV19	-	TRBJ1-2	CASSMAQAANYGYTF
TRBV9	-	TRBJ2-5	CASSVATGGGQETQYF
TRBV7-9	-	TRBJ1-6	CASSLGRTNSPLHF
TRBV2	-	TRBJ2-3	CASSDILKGLAGAIDTQYF
TRBV25-1	-	TRBJ2-5	CASSEVFLGQGASETQYF
TRBV5-1	-	TRBJ2-3	CASGTSGYTDTQYF
TRBV9	-	TRBJ2-2	CASSVTRGGAGELFF
TRBV2	few	TRBJ1-5	CASRGMDRGRRDQPQHF
TRBV7-9	-	TRBJ1-4	CASSPQAAGGEKLFF
TRBV27	-	TRBJ2-2	CATRQGLSTGELFF
TRBV27	-	TRBJ2-1	CASSRRDRGSNEQFF
TRBV5-1	-	TRBJ2-1	CASSLLIVNEQFF
TRBV6-4	few	TRBJ2-3	CASSPTSGGATDTQYF
TRBV5-1	-	TRBJ1-3	CASGLGHASGNTIYF